This passage covers 10 T cell receptor beta chains from one sample sequenced in a study of human T cells and chemical hapten exposure. TCRdb independently ran MiXCR on the RACE reads; one entry per CDR3 protein. The sample consists of roughly 98,000 distinct CDR3 sequences, about an eighth of them appearing once. As to time point: patch test 1, 2 weeks after DPC sensitization. Documented treatment: therapeutic diphenylcyclopropenone sensitization with weekly scalp DPC. Specimen: whole blood, collected in connection with sensitization to the hapten diphenylcyclopropenone (DPC). These receptor sequences come from a woman between 40 and 50 years old with alopecia areata. Some clones in this sample may be carry-over from other donors' samples.

The sample holds a few counts of this clonotype. V is TRBV30 and J is TRBJ1-3; 8 positions agree with TRBD1. The CDR3 contains 14 residues. Germline CDR1 and CDR2: GTSNPN and SVGIG (reference sequence). J lost 2 bases, V lost 2 bases, and 2 bases had no gene match. The DNA of the CDR3 is TGTGCCTGGAGTAGGACAGGGACTGGAAACACCATATATTTT. Protein product: CAWSRTGTGNTIYF.

This clonotype has at least ten counts. The genes are TRBV5-5 and TRBJ1-4, with D unclear. Germline loops: CDR1 SGHKS, CDR2 YYEKEE (reference sequence). CDR3 length: 15 residues. V shed 4 bases and J shed 5 bases, with 15 bases lying between them. Here the CDR3 DNA reads TGTGCCAGCAGCCTACTCACGCATACCAATGAAAAACTGTTTTTT. It translates to CASSLLTHTNEKLFF.

This clonotype showed up many times. The chain employs TRBV28 and TRBJ2-3, with 11 bases lining up with TRBD2. There are 15 residues in the CDR3. With 10 bases clipped from V and 3 bases from J, the junction kept 9 bases outside the gene matches. CDR1 and CDR2 (germline): MDHEN, SYDVKM. The CDR3 DNA is TGTGCCACCTCAAGCCCTAGCGGGAGGACAGATACGCAGTATTTT. It yields the protein CATSSPSGRTDTQYF.

There are many counts of this clonotype. The chain combines TRBV7-9 with TRBJ2-1, with 10 bases fitting TRBD2. The CDR3 loop spans 14 amino acids. Germline V CDR1 and CDR2: SEHNR, FQNEAQ (reference sequence). Trimming at V came to 4 bases and at J to 4 bases, leaving 1 base not matched to a gene. The CDR3 protein is CASSWTSGYNEQFF. Written as DNA, the CDR3 is TGTGCCAGCAGCTGGACTAGCGGTTACAATGAGCAGTTCTTC.

On this clonotype: An end of the junction does not agree with germline; a read error may underlie this. The chain has TRBV7-7 and TRBJ2-2; D is unclear. The V gene's germline CDR1 is SSHAT and CDR2 FNYEAQ (reference sequence). The CDR3 loop spans 14 amino acids. For the CDR3, the DNA is TGTGCTAGCAGCTTTGGGGAGAACACCGGGGAGCTGTTTTTT. Translated: CASSFGENTGELFF. Based on the CDR3 plus reference TRBV7-7 and TRBJ2-2, the full variable domain is GAGVSQSPRYKVTKRGQDVTLRCDPISSHATLYWYQQALGQGPEFLTYFNYEAQPDKSGLPSDRFSAERPEGSISTLTIQRTEQRDSAMYRCASSFGENTGELFFGEGSRLTVL.

The V and J genes are TRBV7-2 and TRBJ2-3, with a weak D call TRBD2 (5 bases). CDR1 and CDR2 (germline): SGHTA, FQGNSA. V dropped 3 bases and J dropped 8 bases, with 12 bases sitting between them. The CDR3 extends over 13 amino acids. The CDR3 sequence: CASSFRKEGTQYF. The CDR3 coding sequence is TGTGCCAGCAGCTTTAGGAAAGAGGGTACGCAGTATTTT. Together with reference TRBV7-2 and TRBJ2-3, the CDR3 gives the full variable domain: GAGVSQSPSNKVTEKGKDVELRCDPISGHTALYWYRQSLGQGLEFLIYFQGNSAPDKSGLPSDRFSAERTGGSVSTLTIQRTQQEDSAVYLCASSFRKEGTQYFGPGTRLTVL.

CDR3: CASSYTGGNQPQHF. In DNA, the CDR3 is TGTGCCAGCAGTTACACAGGGGGCAATCAGCCCCAGCATTTT. V gene TRBV6-2 or TRBV6-3 combines with J gene TRBJ1-5, with TRBD1 matching 7 bases. Trimming at V came to 2 bases and at J to 2 bases, leaving 0 bases not matched to a gene. This CDR3 comprises 14 residues. CDR1 and CDR2 from the germline V gene are MNHEY and SVGEGT.

This chain uses TRBV24-1 with TRBJ2-3, with TRBD2 as a possible D gene (7 bases). This CDR3 is built from 16 residues. The V gene lost 2 bases and the J gene lost 3 bases, with 14 bases spanning the gap. Germline CDR1 and CDR2: KGHDR and SFDVKD. Here the CDR3 reads CATSDYRGRATDTQYF. DNA for the CDR3: TGTGCCACCAGTGATTATAGGGGGAGGGCAACAGATACGCAGTATTTT.

The V call is TRBV10-3, the J call TRBJ2-7, with 7 bases identical to TRBD1. The V segment lost 2 bases and the J segment 1 base; nucleotides outside the gene matches: 5. The CDR3 has 15 residues. Germline lookup yields CDR1 ENHRY and CDR2 SYGVKD. The CDR3 loop is CAISEPDRSSYEQYF. The CDR3 DNA reads TGTGCCATCAGTGAGCCGGACAGGTCTTCCTACGAGCAGTACTTC.

This clonotype came up many times. The rearrangement joins TRBV19 to TRBJ1-1, with D uncertain. CDR3 length: 15 amino acids. Deletions cut 4 bases from V and 0 bases from J, with 12 bases between. Germline V gene sequence: CDR1 LNHDA, CDR2 SQIVND (reference sequence). This chain's CDR3 is CASSSQVALNTEAFF. The CDR3 region has the DNA TGTGCCAGTAGTAGCCAGGTCGCCCTGAACACTGAAGCTTTCTTT.